This TCR beta chain was captured in a study of cytomegalovirus exposure and HLA in healthy donors. The study's findings and limits: The productive fraction for most TCR beta V segments was about 90% or about 30% in an earlier analysis.

Remarks on this clone: The target antigen is unknown. Other nucleotide sequences from this sample produce the same CDR3.

CDR1 GTSNPN and CDR2 SVGIG come from the germline V gene (reference sequence). This CDR3 contains 13 residues. V dropped 0 bases and J dropped 2 bases, with 8 bases sitting between them. 13 Jbeta primers and 60 Vbeta primers were used for the PCR. The data were produced by immunoSEQ multiplex PCR, yet TCRdb's version contains in-frame clones alone and is incomplete. This sample carries about 160,000 clones, roughly four fifths of them seen once, and the ten largest clones take around 2.5%. Sequenced material: PBMCs. The TCR originated in a female donor in good health and CMV-seronegative. The chain carries TRBV30 and TRBJ2-7; tentative D call: TRBD2 (6 bases). The CDR3 reads CAWSVGGAYEQYF. CDR3 DNA sequence: TGTGCCTGGAGTGTGGGCGGGGCCTACGAGCAGTACTTC.